This TCR beta chain appears in the sequencing data of a study of shared clonotypes between healthy human individuals. The V end lost 1 base, the J end lost 1 base, and 19 bases lay between the germline ends. The CDR3 is 18 residues long. Per germline, CDR1 SEHNR and CDR2 FQNEAQ (reference sequence). For sorted subsets, roughly 210 ng DNA per replicate equaled about 30,000 T cell genomes. The assay was immunoSEQ multiplex PCR, and TCRdb's table has in-frame clones only and misses some. The sample records approximately 2.5 million clones, 80% to 95% being singletons. The V and J genes are TRBV7-9 and TRBJ1-1; D is ambiguous. The sequenced sample was naive CD4+ T cells from PBMCs. Sample subset: CD45RA+ positively selected. The source of this sequence is a man aged 18 to 29 in good health. Some clones in this sample may be carry-over from other donors' samples. CDR3 nucleotides: TGTGCCAGCAGCTTAGAGGTTCGAGTAGGACCGAAGAACACTGAAGCTTTCTTT. It encodes CASSLEVRVGPKNTEAFF.